Reported below is one TCR beta chain. Its target is unknown. TCRdb re-called the reads with MiXCR, one entry per CDR3 protein. The data show approximately 590,000 distinct CDR3 sequences, almost 40% seen once. The sample originates from a study of T cell repertoires in cytomegalovirus infection. Looking at the study overall: CMV epitopes used comprised recently identified HLA-C-restricted ones and well-studied HLA-B-restricted ones. CMV infection together with matching HLA type was indicated by public TCR beta signatures. Overall study results and limits: Clonotype analysis showed dominance of the ex vivo response by HLA-C-restricted CMV-specific TCR beta clonotypes.

The germline V and J ends were trimmed by 3 bases and 11 bases, with 19 bases remaining between them. This CDR3 contains 14 residues. Germline CDR1 is ENHRY and CDR2 is SYGVKD. The rearrangement joins TRBV10-3 to TRBJ1-1; D is uncertain. The receptor was derived from a human donor in good health (CMV status not recorded). Some clones in this sample may be carry-over from other donors' samples. The specimen comprised cultured PBMCs, sampled from culture after CMV antigen stimulation. As DNA, the CDR3 is TGTGCCATCAGTGACCCGGGAAATATTCTGGGGGCTTTCTTT. It encodes CAISDPGNILGAFF.